One sample yielded the 3 T cell receptor beta chains listed below, sequenced in a study of cytomegalovirus exposure and HLA in healthy donors. The PCR contained 60 Vbeta and 13 Jbeta primers. TCRdb's table, derived via immunoSEQ multiplex PCR, lists solely in-frame clones and lacks some. The table shows some 150,000 clones, with 80% to 90% occurring only once. Sequencing was carried out using PBMCs. These receptors originate from a woman younger than 30 in good health and CMV-seronegative.

J is TRBJ2-1 and V is TRBV5-4; possible D gene TRBD1, 5 bases. CDR3 size: 14 residues. Germline CDR1 is SGHNT and CDR2 is YYREEE (reference sequence). V gave up 0 bases and J gave up 5 bases, with 9 bases separating them. CDR3 amino acids: CASSLEAGNNEQFF. As DNA, the CDR3 is TGTGCCAGCAGCTTGGAGGCAGGGAACAATGAGCAGTTCTTC.

This clone showed up just a few times. The CDR3 DNA reads TGTGCCAGCAGCTTAGCGGCGGGTTTGGGACTAGCGGTCCTAAATGAGCAGTTCTTC. Translating gives CASSLAAGLGLAVLNEQFF. The chain couples TRBV7-2 to TRBJ2-1; 11 bases agree with TRBD2. Germline CDR1 and CDR2: SGHTA and FQGNSA. J was trimmed by 7 bases and V by 0 bases; bases with no gene match: 14. This CDR3 has 19 residues.

This clone was found a few times. The chain has TRBV7-3 and TRBJ2-4; 13 bases match TRBD2. CDR1 is SGHTA and CDR2 is FQGTGA in the germline V gene. CDR3 length equals 21 residues. With V trimmed by 2 bases and J by 6 bases, 19 bases remained unmatched. The CDR3 bases are TGTGCCAGCAGCTTATTCTCTGAGGGCACTAGCGGGAGGGCAGTTTTAAACATTCAGTACTTC. It translates to CASSLFSEGTSGRAVLNIQYF. The whole variable domain, remainder taken from reference TRBV7-3 and TRBJ2-4, is GAGVSQTPSNKVTEKGKYVELRCDPISGHTALYWYRQSLGQGPEFLIYFQGTGAADDSGLPNDRFFAVRPEGSVSTLKIQRTERGDSAVYLCASSLFSEGTSGRAVLNIQYFGAGTRLSVL.